In its sample, the clone carrying this T cell receptor (beta chain) was seen many times. The antigen is unknown. The sample comes from a study of T cells in Graves' hyperthyroidism and ophthalmopathy. Diagnosis rested on symptoms, serum thyroxine and TRAb, thyroid ultrasound, and orbital computed tomography. Study outcomes and limitations: Model predictions of ophthalmopathy came a median about 6.3 months before onset.

CDR1 and CDR2 from the germline V gene are SGHVS and FQNEAQ. V dropped 3 bases and J dropped 4; count of bases not matched to a gene: 1. The CDR3 is 16 amino acids. RNA transcripts gave rise to amplified TCR beta CDR3 regions. HTBI primers were used for first-round RT-PCR of the TCR CDR3. TCRdb recomputed calls from the multiplex PCR reads with MiXCR, one row per CDR3 protein. The sample lists some 320,000 distinct CDR3 sequences, 12% to 15% occurring once. Sequencing used blood. The TCR originated in a woman aged 40 to 55 with Graves' ophthalmopathy. V gene TRBV7-8 combines with J gene TRBJ2-1, with 15 bases aligning to TRBD2. For the CDR3, the DNA is TGTGCCAGCAGCTTGGGACTAGCGGGGGGTTACAATGAGCAGTTCTTC. Its translation: CASSLGLAGGYNEQFF.